The sequence of this T cell receptor beta chain was determined in a study of T cell responses to AZD1222 COVID-19 vaccine (dated by TCRdb to about 2021). Notes on the research overall: TCR sequencing covered 233 trial participants: 200 to 210 given two doses of AZD1222 and around 26 given two doses of MenACWY control vaccine. Trial participants were enrolled by age into subgroups of 18-55, 56-69 and 70-plus years, and around 140, 26 and 57 TCR-sequenced participants, respectively, were included in these subgroups.

The full study reports these points: Participants were mostly white British and included more females than males, and it was suggested by the authors that clonal diversity may have been underestimated. No day 14 peak-response samples were available, so repertoires were characterized only after the peak T cell response. Vaccine-associated CD4 TCRs spanned the whole spike protein, with dominant responses in regions 160-218 and 743-854. Only six AZD1222 recipients were SARS-CoV-2 seropositive at baseline, limiting conclusions about previously exposed vaccinees. A significant rise in spike-specific TCR breadth and depth was observed after two AZD1222 doses relative to day 0 and relative to MenACWY recipients. The 56-69-year group was small, and its depth increase did not reach significance, likely because of low power. Reportedly, almost half of the unique spike-specific TCRs recognized epitopes lying outside the regions that are mutated in the B.1.351 and B.1.1.7 variants.

The time point label on this specimen signifies: about 28 days (+/-7) after the second vaccine dose. Because spike-specific TCR depth and breadth did not differ between the two schedules, AZD1222 recipients who got a second dose at roughly 4 weeks were pooled with those who got a second dose at roughly 12 weeks. The vaccinee samples were drawn from two UK trials, COV001 and COV002, one of which was a single-blind randomized controlled phase 2/3 trial testing AZD1222 (ChAdOx1 nCoV-19) in healthy adults. For TCRbeta chain sequencing, PBMC samples from trial participants were taken at day 0 and at day 28 after the second dose. The CDR3 regions of human TCRbeta chains were subjected to immunosequencing. The published analysis was carried out like this. Repertoire TCRs were matched against a reference library of SARS-CoV-2-specific TCRs generated with the MIRA antigen-specificity platform. Breadth was defined as the fraction of unique TCRs that were SARS-CoV-2-associated. Depth was defined as the fraction of total T cells that were SARS-CoV-2-associated. Using the MIRA data, every spike-specific TCR was mapped to the spike region that the TCR reacted to and assigned to either a CD4 or a CD8 class. Log10-transformed breadth and depth values were compared by one-way ANOVA with Sidak's multiple comparisons tests. In its TCRdb copy, this immuneACCESS table keeps in-frame sequences only and misses some clones. Where compared with another copy, unresolved V genes explain less than half of these, and the others have no known cause. Clone size and the V and J calls come from that table; the DNA yielded D and trimming. Across this sample there are around 120,000 clones, with around 93% seen only once. The ten largest clones capture around 5.1% of the sample.

CDR1 is given as MNHEY and CDR2 as SMNVEV, both from the germline V gene (reference sequence). The CDR3 holds 17 amino acids from the cysteine to the phenylalanine. Only CDR3 DNA remains: 51 bases, in frame from the first base. The trim is 5 bases for V and 0 bases for J, with a gap of 19 bases between the germline ends. Comments on this clone: Which antigen it targets is not known. Base-call qualities are not available, and no considerably larger clone is one nucleotide away.

This TCR derives from an adult who received the AZD1222 COVID-19 vaccine. The chain uses TRBV27 and TRBJ1-1, and TRBD1 may be the D gene, going by 6 matching bases. Here the sequenced sample was peripheral blood, taken 28 days after the second AZD1222 dose. The CDR3 in this case is CASSVWGGQWVNTEAFF. The DNA sequence is given as TGTGCCAGCAGTGTCTGGGGGGGGCAGTGGGTGAACACTGAAGCTTTCTTT.